Listed here are 10 T cell receptor beta chains from one sample, sequenced in a study of vaccination and CD4 T cells after COVID-19. The Oncomine TCR Beta short-read assay sequenced DNA from cultured CD4+ T cells. In this case, cultured CD4+ T cells provided the extracted genomic DNA. From the PCR reads, TCRdb called clonotypes with MiXCR, one entry per CDR3 protein. This sample has about 11,000 distinct CDR3 sequences, with around 30% found just once. Sample treatment: approximately 10-day PBMC culture with coronavirus spike peptide pools or control peptides (ViraFEST assay). Collection of the unexposed donor's CD4+ T cells took place before the COVID-19 pandemic (2011-2018). For these TCRs, the target antigens are not known. The specimen sequenced was CD4+ T cells from blood, cultured in vitro. The receptors here all came from a human donor in good health.

By share, this clonotype ranks as medium-sized (0.01 to 0.1%). The V call is TRBV6-5, the J call TRBJ1-2; 7 positions agree with TRBD1. The trim removed 4 bases at V and 2 bases at J, leaving 1 base unmatched. Germline V gene lookup returns CDR1 MNHEY and CDR2 SVGAGI. This CDR3 has 13 residues. The chain's CDR3 is CASSLGQNYGYTF. The CDR3 DNA is TGTGCCAGCAGTTTGGGACAGAACTATGGCTACACCTTC.

Sample share makes this clonotype medium-sized (0.01 to 0.1%). The chain combines TRBV20-1 with TRBJ1-5, with 11 positions matching TRBD1. With 5 bases clipped from V and 7 bases from J, the junction kept 4 bases outside the gene matches. Germline V CDR1 and CDR2: DFQATT, SNEGSKA (reference sequence). The CDR3 is 13 amino acids. In DNA form, the CDR3 reads TGCAGTGCTCGGGGACAGGGGGAGCAGCCCCAGCATTTT. Protein: CSARGQGEQPQHF.

There are a few counts of this clonotype. The rearrangement uses TRBV19 and TRBJ2-3; 7 bases are a match to TRBD2. The CDR3 extends over 14 amino acids. Germline values: CDR1 LNHDA, CDR2 SQIVND (reference sequence). V lost 4 bases, J lost 6 bases, and 7 bases stayed unmatched. CDR3 sequence (DNA): TGTGCCAGTAGTAAGCAGGGAGGGAGGGATACGCAGTATTTT. Translating gives CASSKQGGRDTQYF. Drawing the rest from reference TRBV19 and TRBJ2-3, the complete variable domain is DGGITQSPKYLFRKEGQNVTLSCEQNLNHDAMYWYRQDPGQGLRLIYYSQIVNDFQKGDIAEGYSVSREKKESFPLTVTSAQKNPTAFYLCASSKQGGRDTQYFGPGTRLTVL.

By sample share, this clonotype is medium-sized. The chain has TRBV6-2 or TRBV6-3 and TRBJ2-3; tentatively, D is TRBD1 (5 bases). The germline gives CDR1 MNHEY, CDR2 SVGEGT. Trimming pared 6 bases from V and 4 bases from J, leaving 20 bases between. The CDR3 contains 16 residues. CDR3 loop: CASRPGRVREADTQYF. CDR3 nucleotides: TGTGCCAGCAGACCCGGTCGGGTCAGGGAAGCAGATACGCAGTATTTT.

Only a few counts were recorded for this clonotype. The V gene is TRBV21-1, the J gene TRBJ1-2; TRBD1 is taken as the D call from the table, unchecked against the DNA. TRBV21-1 constitutes a pseudogene. CDR3 size: 15 residues. CDR3 coding DNA: TGTGCCAGCAGCCAAACCTCAACAGGGGACGGGGGCTACACCTTC. It codes for CASSQTSTGDGGYTF.

This clonotype was seen a handful of times. CDR3 coding DNA: TGTGCCAGCAGCCAAACGCCGGGAACAGATACGCAGTATTTT. This sequence encodes CASSQTPGTDTQYF. The rearrangement links TRBV7-9 to TRBJ2-3, with D maybe TRBD2 (5 bases). Trimming shortened V by 5 bases and J by 3 bases, and 12 bases separated the two germline ends. The CDR3 sequence is 14 residues long. Germline lookup yields CDR1 SEHNR and CDR2 FQNEAQ (reference sequence).

This clonotype was counted only a few times. The chain is built from TRBV7-3 and TRBJ2-1, with 7 bases matching TRBD1. V dropped 4 bases and J dropped 7; count of bases not matched to a gene: 16. The CDR3 totals 17 residues. Germline assignment: CDR1 SGHTA and CDR2 FQGTGA. The CDR3 spells CASSSLNPWTGQNEQFF. Here the CDR3 DNA reads TGTGCCAGCAGCTCCCTAAATCCCTGGACAGGACAAAATGAGCAGTTCTTC.

The chain employs TRBV28 and TRBJ1-1; D is perhaps TRBD1 (5 bases). Germline CDR1 is MDHEN and CDR2 is SYDVKM. The V and J ends lost 6 bases and 1 base respectively, with 9 bases between them. The CDR3 length is 13 residues. CDR3 sequence (DNA): TGTGCCAGCAGAGGTGGACAGAACACTGAAGCTTTCTTT. Residues: CASRGGQNTEAFF.

This chain connects TRBV20-1 to TRBJ1-2, with D maybe TRBD1 (6 bases). Germline CDR1 is DFQATT and CDR2 is SNEGSKA (reference sequence). V lost 6 bases and J lost 6, with 20 bases in between. The length of the CDR3 is 14 residues. This chain's CDR3 is CSAPLDRRLHGYTF. In DNA, the CDR3 is TGCAGTGCGCCGCTAGACAGGCGGCTGCATGGCTACACCTTC.

This sequence joins TRBV19 and TRBJ2-7; TRBD1 is a possible D gene (6 bases). V was clipped by 5 bases and J by 1 base, with 18 bases between them. Germline values: CDR1 LNHDA, CDR2 SQIVND (reference sequence). This CDR3 has 16 amino acids. This chain's CDR3 is CASSLQGSRFSYEQYF. Here the CDR3 DNA reads TGTGCCAGTAGTTTACAGGGTTCCCGTTTTTCCTACGAGCAGTACTTC.